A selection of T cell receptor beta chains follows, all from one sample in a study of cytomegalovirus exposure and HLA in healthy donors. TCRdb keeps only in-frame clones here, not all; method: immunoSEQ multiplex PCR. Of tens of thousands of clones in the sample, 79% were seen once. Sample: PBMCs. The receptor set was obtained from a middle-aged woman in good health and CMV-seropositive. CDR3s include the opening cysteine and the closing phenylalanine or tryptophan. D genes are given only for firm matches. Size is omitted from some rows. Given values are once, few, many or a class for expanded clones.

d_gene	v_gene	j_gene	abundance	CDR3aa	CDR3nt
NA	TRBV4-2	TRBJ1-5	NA	CASSQEANQPQHF	TGTGCCAGCAGCCAAGAGGCTAATCAGCCCCAGCATTTT
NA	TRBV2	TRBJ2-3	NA	CASSEGGGPSSTDTQYF	TGTGCCAGCAGTGAGGGAGGCGGACCGTCTAGCACAGATACGCAGTATTTT
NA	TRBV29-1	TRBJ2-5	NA	CSVGEGIQRETQYF	TGCAGCGTTGGGGAAGGTATCCAGCGGGAGACCCAGTACTTC
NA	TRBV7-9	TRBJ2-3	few	CASSLVQGLGTDTQYF	TGTGCCAGCAGCTTAGTTCAGGGCTTAGGCACAGATACGCAGTATTTT
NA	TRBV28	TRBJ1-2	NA	CASSFIGQGVSYGYTF	TGTGCCAGCAGTTTTATCGGGCAGGGCGTATCCTATGGCTACACCTTC
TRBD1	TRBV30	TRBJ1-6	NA	CAWSEGTGTSLLSYNSPLHF	TGTGCCTGGAGCGAGGGGACAGGGACGTCACTCCTCTCCTATAATTCACCCCTCCACTTT
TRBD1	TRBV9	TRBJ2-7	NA	CASSARDRGKWEQYF	TGTGCCAGCAGCGCCCGGGACAGGGGGAAGTGGGAGCAGTACTTC
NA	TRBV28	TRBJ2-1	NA	CASSLRQGQTNNEQFF	TGTGCCAGCAGTCTCCGTCAGGGCCAAACCAACAATGAGCAGTTCTTC
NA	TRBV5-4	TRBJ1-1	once	CASSLVSEAFF	TGTGCCAGCAGCTTGGTATCTGAAGCTTTCTTT
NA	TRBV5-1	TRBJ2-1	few	CASSLENPLENEQFF	TGCGCCAGCAGCTTGGAGAACCCCTTGGAGAATGAGCAGTTCTTC
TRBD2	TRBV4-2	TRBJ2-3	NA	CASSQGLAGAWGTDTQYF	TGTGCCAGCAGCCAAGGACTAGCGGGAGCTTGGGGCACAGATACGCAGTATTTT
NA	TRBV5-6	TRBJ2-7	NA	CASSLGPLREQYF	TGTGCCAGCAGCTTGGGACCCCTGAGGGAGCAGTACTTC
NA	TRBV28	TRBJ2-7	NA	CASSLSMAGVLPEYF	TGTGCCAGCAGTTTATCGATGGCAGGGGTTTTACCTGAGTACTTC
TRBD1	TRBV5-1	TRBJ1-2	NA	CASSWQATGGGKYTF	TGCGCCAGCAGCTGGCAGGCGACAGGGGGTGGGAAATACACCTTC
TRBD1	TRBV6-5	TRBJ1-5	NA	CASSMDRGGNQPQHF	TGTGCCAGCAGTATGGACAGGGGGGGCAATCAGCCCCAGCATTTT
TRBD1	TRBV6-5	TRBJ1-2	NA	CASREWGQGANGYTF	TGTGCCAGCAGAGAATGGGGACAGGGGGCTAATGGCTACACCTTC
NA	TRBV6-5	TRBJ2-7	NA	CASSYAGAYEQYF	TGTGCCAGCAGTTATGCCGGAGCCTACGAGCAGTACTTC
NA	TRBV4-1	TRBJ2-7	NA	CASSPSGGYEQYF	TGCGCCAGCAGCCCAAGTGGGGGGTACGAGCAGTACTTC
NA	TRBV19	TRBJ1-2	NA	CASQTGLYGYTF	TGTGCCAGTCAAACAGGGCTCTATGGCTACACCTTC
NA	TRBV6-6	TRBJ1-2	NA	CASSYAGGYTF	TGTGCCAGCAGTTACGCGGGTGGCTACACCTTC
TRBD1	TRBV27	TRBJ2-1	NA	CASSPGTGGYNEQFF	TGTGCCAGCAGTCCTGGGACAGGGGGGTACAATGAGCAGTTCTTC
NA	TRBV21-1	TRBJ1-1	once	CASSKNILNTEAFF	TGTGCCAGCAGCAAGAACATCCTGAACACTGAAGCTTTCTTT
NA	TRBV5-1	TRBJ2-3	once	CASAGGRGPTDTQYF	TGCGCCAGCGCCGGCGGCCGAGGGCCCACAGATACGCAGTATTTT
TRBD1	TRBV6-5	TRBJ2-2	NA	CASSSGGSGTGELFF	TGTGCCAGCAGTTCAGGGGGATCGGGGACCGGGGAGCTGTTTTTT
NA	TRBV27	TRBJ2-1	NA	CASSFLQPPNEQFF	TGTGCCAGCAGTTTCTTACAGCCGCCAAATGAGCAGTTCTTC
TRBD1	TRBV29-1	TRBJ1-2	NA	CSAGGNYGYTF	TGCAGCGCAGGGGGCAACTATGGCTACACCTTC
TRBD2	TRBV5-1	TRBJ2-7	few	CASSLERGGTLTYEQYF	TGCGCCAGCAGCTTGGAGCGCGGGGGTACTTTAACCTACGAGCAGTACTTC
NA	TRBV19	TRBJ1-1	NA	CASRSLLAQATEAFF	TGTGCCAGTCGCAGTCTGCTAGCCCAGGCCACTGAAGCTTTCTTT
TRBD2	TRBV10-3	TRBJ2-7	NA	CAISESGTSGGGEQYF	TGTGCCATCAGTGAGTCCGGGACTAGCGGGGGAGGTGAGCAGTACTTC
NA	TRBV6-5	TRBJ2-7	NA	CASRQGVSYEQYF	TGTGCCAGCAGGCAGGGTGTATCCTACGAGCAGTACTTC
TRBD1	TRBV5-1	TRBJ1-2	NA	CASSSDRHNYGYTF	TGCGCCAGCAGCTCGGACAGGCATAACTATGGCTACACCTTC
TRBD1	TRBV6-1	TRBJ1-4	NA	CASSTQGATNEKLFF	TGTGCCAGCAGTACCCAGGGGGCAACTAATGAAAAACTGTTTTTT
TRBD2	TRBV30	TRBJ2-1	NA	CAWSFTGLAAWNEQFF	TGTGCCTGGAGTTTCACAGGACTAGCGGCGTGGAATGAGCAGTTCTTC